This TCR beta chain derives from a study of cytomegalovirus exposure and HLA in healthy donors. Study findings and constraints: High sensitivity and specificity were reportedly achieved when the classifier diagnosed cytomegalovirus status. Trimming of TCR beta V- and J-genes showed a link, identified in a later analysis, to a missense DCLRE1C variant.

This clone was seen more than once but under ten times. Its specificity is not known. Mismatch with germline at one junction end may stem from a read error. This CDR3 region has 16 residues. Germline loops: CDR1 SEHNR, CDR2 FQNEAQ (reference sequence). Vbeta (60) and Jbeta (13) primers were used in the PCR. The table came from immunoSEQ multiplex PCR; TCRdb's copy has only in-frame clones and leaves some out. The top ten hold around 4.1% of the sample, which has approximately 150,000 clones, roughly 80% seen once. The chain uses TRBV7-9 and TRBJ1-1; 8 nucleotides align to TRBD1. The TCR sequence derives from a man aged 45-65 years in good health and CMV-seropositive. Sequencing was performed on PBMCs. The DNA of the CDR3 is TGTTCCAGCAGCTTGCAGGGGGCGATCCCGAACACTGAAGCTTTCTTT. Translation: CSSSLQGAIPNTEAFF.